These T cell receptor beta chains were read from a single sample in a study of PD-1 blockade in classical Hodgkin lymphoma. TCRdb keeps only in-frame clones here, not all; method: immunoSEQ multiplex PCR. The data show 15,000 to 20,000 clones, with less than 80% seen just once and roughly 8% held by the top ten. The sample here was peripheral blood mononuclear cells (PBMCs), taken before the second cycle of nivolumab. The source is a human donor with classical Hodgkin lymphoma. CDR3s include the opening cysteine and the closing phenylalanine or tryptophan. The D gene is left open where the match is weak. Not every row has a clone size; where given, it reads once, few, many or a size class.

size: once; J: TRBJ2-1; V: TRBV10-2; D: TRBD2; DNA: TGCGCCAGCAGTGAGGGGGGACTAGCGGGACCCTACAATGAGCAGTTCTTC; CDR3: CASSEGGLAGPYNEQFF
size: NA; J: TRBJ2-1; V: TRBV27; D: TRBD2; DNA: TGTGCCAGCACCGCGGGAGGGCCCTCCTACAATGAGCAGTTCTTC; CDR3: CASTAGGPSYNEQFF
size: NA; J: TRBJ1-3; V: TRBV30; D: NA; DNA: TGTGCCTGGAGAGGGGGAACTGCCGGAAACACCATATATTTT; CDR3: CAWRGGTAGNTIYF
size: NA; J: TRBJ2-1; V: TRBV11-3; D: TRBD1; DNA: TGTGCCAGCAGCTTAGGGGTCGGGACAGGGACCAATGAGCAGTTCTTC; CDR3: CASSLGVGTGTNEQFF
size: NA; J: TRBJ2-1; V: TRBV2; D: TRBD1; DNA: TGTGCCAGCAGTGACTTTGGGGGACAGGCCAGTCAGAGGCAGTTCTTC; CDR3: CASSDFGGQASQRQFF
size: few; J: TRBJ1-5; V: TRBV7-2; D: NA; DNA: TGTGCCAGCAGCCGGGGTTATCAGCCCCAGCATTTT; CDR3: CASSRGYQPQHF
size: few; J: TRBJ1-2; V: TRBV7-9; D: TRBD1; DNA: TGTGCCAGCAGCAAATCCGGGACAGGGTTTGATGGCTACACCTTC; CDR3: CASSKSGTGFDGYTF
size: few; J: TRBJ2-7; V: TRBV27; D: TRBD2; DNA: TGTGCCAGCAGTTTGCTAGCGGGAAGGGGTCCGGACGAGCAGTACTTC; CDR3: CASSLLAGRGPDEQYF
size: NA; J: TRBJ1-1; V: TRBV30; D: TRBD1; DNA: TGTGCCTGGAGTACAGGGGCAAGGGTGAACACTGAAGCTTTCTTT; CDR3: CAWSTGARVNTEAFF
size: few; J: TRBJ1-2; V: TRBV5-1; D: NA; DNA: TGCGCCAGCAGCTTGGGGGCAGGGGCTGGCTACACCTTC; CDR3: CASSLGAGAGYTF
size: NA; J: TRBJ2-1; V: TRBV28; D: TRBD1; DNA: TGTGCCAGCATTCGACAGGGGAAGAGGAATGAGCAGTTCTTC; CDR3: CASIRQGKRNEQFF
size: few; J: TRBJ2-1; V: TRBV15; D: TRBD2; DNA: TGTGCCACCAGCATAGTCGGGGAGGGGCTCTACAATGAGCAGTTCTTC; CDR3: CATSIVGEGLYNEQFF
size: once; J: TRBJ2-7; V: TRBV19; D: TRBD1; DNA: TGTGCCAGTGGCACAGGGGGTAGCTACGAGCAGTACTTC; CDR3: CASGTGGSYEQYF
size: NA; J: TRBJ2-7; V: TRBV28; D: NA; DNA: TGTGCCAGCAGTTCCACAACCACCCTCGGGCGCGAGCAGTACTTC; CDR3: CASSSTTTLGREQYF
size: NA; J: TRBJ1-5; V: TRBV4-1; D: NA; DNA: TGCGCCAGCAGCCAAGTACAGGGAGATCAGCCCCAGCATTTT; CDR3: CASSQVQGDQPQHF
size: NA; J: TRBJ2-1; V: TRBV5-1; D: TRBD1; DNA: TGCGCCAGCAGCTTAACAGGGGAACTTTACTCCTACAATGAGCAGTTCTTC; CDR3: CASSLTGELYSYNEQFF
size: NA; J: TRBJ1-2; V: TRBV6-5; D: NA; DNA: TGTGCCAGCACTCACCAGGGTTATGGCTACACCTTC; CDR3: CASTHQGYGYTF
size: NA; J: TRBJ2-4; V: TRBV30; D: NA; DNA: TGTGCCTCTATGGGTGGTGCGGCCAAAAACATTCAGTACTTC; CDR3: CASMGGAAKNIQYF
size: NA; J: TRBJ2-1; V: TRBV4-1; D: TRBD2; DNA: TGCGCCAGCAGCCAAGATAGAACGACTAGCCTTTTTAATGAGCAGTTCTTC; CDR3: CASSQDRTTSLFNEQFF
size: few; J: TRBJ2-6; V: TRBV9; D: NA; DNA: TGTGCCAGCAGCCCGTACTCTGGGGCCAACGTCCTGACTTTC; CDR3: CASSPYSGANVLTF
size: NA; J: TRBJ1-5; V: TRBV2; D: NA; DNA: TGTGCCAGCAGTGACAGGGGCAATCAGCCCCAGCATTTT; CDR3: CASSDRGNQPQHF